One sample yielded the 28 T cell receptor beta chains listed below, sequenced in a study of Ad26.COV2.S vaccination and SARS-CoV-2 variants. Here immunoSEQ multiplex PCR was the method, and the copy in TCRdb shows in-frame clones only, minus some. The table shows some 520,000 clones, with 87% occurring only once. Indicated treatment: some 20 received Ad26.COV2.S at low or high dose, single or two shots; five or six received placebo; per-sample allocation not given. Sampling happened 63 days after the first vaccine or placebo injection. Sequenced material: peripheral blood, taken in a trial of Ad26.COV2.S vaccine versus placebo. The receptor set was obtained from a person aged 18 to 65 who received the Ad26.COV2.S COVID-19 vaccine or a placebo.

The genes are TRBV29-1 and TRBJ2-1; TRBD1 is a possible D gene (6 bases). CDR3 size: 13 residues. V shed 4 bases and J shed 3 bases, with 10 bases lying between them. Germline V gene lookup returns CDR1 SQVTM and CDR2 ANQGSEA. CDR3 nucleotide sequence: TGCAGCGTTGCAGGACAGTACTACAATGAGCAGTTCTTC. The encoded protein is CSVAGQYYNEQFF.

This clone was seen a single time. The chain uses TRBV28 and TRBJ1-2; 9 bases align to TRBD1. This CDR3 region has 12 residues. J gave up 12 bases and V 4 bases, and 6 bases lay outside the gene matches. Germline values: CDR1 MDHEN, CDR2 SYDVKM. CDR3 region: CASSWFRTGDTF. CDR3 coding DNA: TGTGCCAGCAGTTGGTTCCGGACAGGGGACACCTTC.

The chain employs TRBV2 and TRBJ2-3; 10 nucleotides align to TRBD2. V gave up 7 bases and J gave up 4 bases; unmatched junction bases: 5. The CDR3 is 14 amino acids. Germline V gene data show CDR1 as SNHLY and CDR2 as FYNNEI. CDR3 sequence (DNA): TGTGCCAGCATCAGCGGGAGGGGGGCAGATACGCAGTATTTT. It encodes CASISGRGADTQYF.

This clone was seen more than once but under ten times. DNA of the CDR3: TGCAGTGCTAGCAGAGGGGGGGAAGCTTTCTTT. Its translation is CSASRGGEAFF. This chain uses TRBV20-1 with TRBJ1-1, with D perhaps matching TRBD1 (6 bases). The CDR3 consists of 11 residues. Germline values: CDR1 DFQATT, CDR2 SNEGSKA (reference sequence). Trimming left V 3 bases short and J 8 bases short, with 10 bases between.

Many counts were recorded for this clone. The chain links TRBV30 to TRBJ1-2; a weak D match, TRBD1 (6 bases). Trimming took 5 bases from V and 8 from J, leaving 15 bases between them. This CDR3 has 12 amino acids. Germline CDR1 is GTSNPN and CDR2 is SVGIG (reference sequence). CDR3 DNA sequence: TGTGCCTGGCCCGGGGGCCTGGGGGGCTACACCTTC. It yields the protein CAWPGGLGGYTF.

Written as DNA, the CDR3 is TGCGCCAGCAGCTTGATTAGCGGGGGGCCCTACGAGCAGTACTTC. This sequence encodes CASSLISGGPYEQYF. This chain joins TRBV5-1 and TRBJ2-7; TRBD2 agrees at 10 bases. CDR3 length: 15 amino acids. The junction had 3 bases not matched to a gene; V was cut back by 1 base and J by 2 bases. Germline V gives CDR1 SGHRS, CDR2 YFSETQ.

The CDR3 loop reads CASSRVQGEQYF. CDR3 bases: TGTGCCAGCAGCCGGGTGCAGGGCGAGCAGTACTTC. V and J are TRBV7-9 and TRBJ2-7; TRBD1 is a possible D gene (5 bases). V was cut by 5 bases and J by 6 bases, with 11 bases left in between. Per germline, CDR1 SEHNR and CDR2 FQNEAQ (reference sequence). This CDR3 spans 12 amino acids.

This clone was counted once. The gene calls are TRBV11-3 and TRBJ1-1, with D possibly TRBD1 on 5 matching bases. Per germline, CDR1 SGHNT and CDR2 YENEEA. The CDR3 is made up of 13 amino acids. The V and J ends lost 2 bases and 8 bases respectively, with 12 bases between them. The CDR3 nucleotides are TGTGCCAGCAGCTTACTCCCAGGGAACGAAGCTTTCTTT. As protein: CASSLLPGNEAFF.

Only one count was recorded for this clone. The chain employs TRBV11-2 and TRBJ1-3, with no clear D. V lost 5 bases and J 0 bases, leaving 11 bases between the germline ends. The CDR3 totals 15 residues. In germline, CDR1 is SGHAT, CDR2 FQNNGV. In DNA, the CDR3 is TGTGCCAGCAGCCTCCAGGCGGACTCTGGAAACACCATATATTTT. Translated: CASSLQADSGNTIYF.

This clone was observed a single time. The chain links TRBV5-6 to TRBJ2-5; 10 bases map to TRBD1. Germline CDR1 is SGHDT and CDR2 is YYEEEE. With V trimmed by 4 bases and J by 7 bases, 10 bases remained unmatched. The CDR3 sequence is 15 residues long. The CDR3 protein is CASSLSPGQGTTQYF. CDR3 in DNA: TGTGCCAGCAGCCTATCACCGGGACAGGGGACGACCCAGTACTTC. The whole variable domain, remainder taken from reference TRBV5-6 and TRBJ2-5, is DAGVTQSPTHLIKTRGQQVTLRCSPKSGHDTVSWYQQALGQGPQFIFQYYEEEERQRGNFPDRFSGHQFPNYSSELNVNALLLGDSALYLCASSLSPGQGTTQYFGPGTRLLVL.

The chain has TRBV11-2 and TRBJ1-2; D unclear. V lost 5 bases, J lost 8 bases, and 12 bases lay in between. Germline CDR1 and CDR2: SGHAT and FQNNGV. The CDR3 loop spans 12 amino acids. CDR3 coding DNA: TGTGCCAGCAGCGTCGGAGCGCGGGGCTACACCTTC. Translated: CASSVGARGYTF.

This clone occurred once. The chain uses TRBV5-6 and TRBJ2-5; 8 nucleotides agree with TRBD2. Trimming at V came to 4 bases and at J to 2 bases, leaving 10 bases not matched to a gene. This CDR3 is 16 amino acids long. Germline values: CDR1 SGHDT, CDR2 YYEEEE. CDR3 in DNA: TGTGCCAGCAGCCCGCTCGGGTCTAGCGGGCAAGAGACCCAGTACTTC. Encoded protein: CASSPLGSSGQETQYF.

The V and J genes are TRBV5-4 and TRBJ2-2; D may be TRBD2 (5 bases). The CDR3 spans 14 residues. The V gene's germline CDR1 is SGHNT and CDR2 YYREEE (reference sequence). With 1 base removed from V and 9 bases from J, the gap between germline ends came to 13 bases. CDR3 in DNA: TGTGCCAGCAGCTTGTCCGAGGCGGGCCGGGAGCTGTTTTTT. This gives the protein CASSLSEAGRELFF.

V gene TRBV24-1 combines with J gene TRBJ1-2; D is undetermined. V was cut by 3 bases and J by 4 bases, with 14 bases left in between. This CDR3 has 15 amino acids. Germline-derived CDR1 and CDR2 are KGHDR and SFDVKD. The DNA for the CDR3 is TGTGCCACCAGTGATCCTCGGAGACCAACCTATGGCTACACCTTC. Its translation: CATSDPRRPTYGYTF.

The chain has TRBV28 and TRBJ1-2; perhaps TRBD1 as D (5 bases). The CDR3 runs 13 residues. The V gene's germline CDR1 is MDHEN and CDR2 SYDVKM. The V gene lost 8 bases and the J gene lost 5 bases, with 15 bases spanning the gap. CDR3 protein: CASLTHGGYGYTF. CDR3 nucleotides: TGTGCCAGCCTCACCCATGGGGGATATGGCTACACCTTC.

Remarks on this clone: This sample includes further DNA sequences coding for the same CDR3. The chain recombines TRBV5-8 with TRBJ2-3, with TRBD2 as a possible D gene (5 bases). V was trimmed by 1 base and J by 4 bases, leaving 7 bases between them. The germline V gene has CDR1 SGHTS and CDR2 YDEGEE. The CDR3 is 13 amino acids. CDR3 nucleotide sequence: TGTGCCAGCAGCTTGTCCGGGGCAGATACGCAGTATTTT. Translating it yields CASSLSGADTQYF.

As DNA, the CDR3 is TGCGCCAGCAGCCATCGGACTAGCGGAAGCACAGATACGCAGTATTTT. Its protein product is CASSHRTSGSTDTQYF. The chain recombines TRBV5-1 with TRBJ2-3; TRBD2 matches at 10 bases. Germline V CDR1 and CDR2: SGHRS, YFSETQ. This CDR3 is 16 amino acids long. J gave up 0 bases and V 4 bases, and 5 bases lay outside the gene matches.

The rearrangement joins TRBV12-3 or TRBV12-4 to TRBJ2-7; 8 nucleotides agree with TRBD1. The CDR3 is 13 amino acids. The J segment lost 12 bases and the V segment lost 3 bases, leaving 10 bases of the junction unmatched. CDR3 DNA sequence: TGTGCCAGCAGTTTGGGGCAGGGGGCTGTCCTGTACTTC. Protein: CASSLGQGAVLYF.

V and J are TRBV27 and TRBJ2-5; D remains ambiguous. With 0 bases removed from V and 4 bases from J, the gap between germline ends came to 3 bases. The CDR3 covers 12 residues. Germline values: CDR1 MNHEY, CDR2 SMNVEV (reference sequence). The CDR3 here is CASSLSAETQYF. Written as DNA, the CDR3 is TGTGCCAGCAGTTTATCGGCAGAGACCCAGTACTTC.

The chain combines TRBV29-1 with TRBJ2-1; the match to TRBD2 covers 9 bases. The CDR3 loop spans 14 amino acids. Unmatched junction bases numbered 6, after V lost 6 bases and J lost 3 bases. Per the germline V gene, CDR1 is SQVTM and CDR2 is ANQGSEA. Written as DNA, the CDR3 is TGCAGCGTCTTAGCGGGAGTGGGCTACAATGAGCAGTTCTTC. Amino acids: CSVLAGVGYNEQFF.

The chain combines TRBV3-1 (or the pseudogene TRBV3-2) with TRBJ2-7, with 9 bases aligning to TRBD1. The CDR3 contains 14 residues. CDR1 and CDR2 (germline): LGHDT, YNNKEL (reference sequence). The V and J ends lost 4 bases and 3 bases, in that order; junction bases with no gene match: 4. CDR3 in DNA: TGTGCCAGCAGCCGACAGGGGGGGGGCTACGAGCAGTACTTC. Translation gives CASSRQGGGYEQYF.

The CDR3 nucleotides are TGCGCCAGCAGCTTGCGACTAGCGGGAGGTACAGATACGCAGTATTTT. Its protein product is CASSLRLAGGTDTQYF. The chain carries TRBV5-1 and TRBJ2-3, with 13 positions matching TRBD2. The CDR3 contains 16 residues. The germline gives CDR1 SGHRS, CDR2 YFSETQ. V shed 1 base and J 3 bases; nucleotides not matched to a gene: 2. The variable domain in full, completed from reference TRBV5-1 and TRBJ2-3, reads KAGVTQTPRYLIKTRGQQVTLSCSPISGHRSVSWYQQTPGQGLQFLFEYFSETQRNKGNFPGRFSGRQFSNSRSEMNVSTLELGDSALYLCASSLRLAGGTDTQYFGPGTRLTVL.

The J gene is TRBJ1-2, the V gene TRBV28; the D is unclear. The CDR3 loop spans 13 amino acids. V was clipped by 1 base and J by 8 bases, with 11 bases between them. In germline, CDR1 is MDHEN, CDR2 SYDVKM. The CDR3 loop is CASSLSLQRGYTF. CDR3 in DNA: TGTGCCAGCAGTTTATCCCTACAGAGGGGCTACACCTTC.

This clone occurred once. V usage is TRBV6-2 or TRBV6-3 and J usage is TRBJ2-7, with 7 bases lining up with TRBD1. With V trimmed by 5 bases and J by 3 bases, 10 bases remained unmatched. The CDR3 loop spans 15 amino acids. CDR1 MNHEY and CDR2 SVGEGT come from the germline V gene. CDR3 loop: CASSAGTATYYEQYF. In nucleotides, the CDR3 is TGTGCCAGCAGTGCCGGGACAGCCACTTACTACGAGCAGTACTTC.

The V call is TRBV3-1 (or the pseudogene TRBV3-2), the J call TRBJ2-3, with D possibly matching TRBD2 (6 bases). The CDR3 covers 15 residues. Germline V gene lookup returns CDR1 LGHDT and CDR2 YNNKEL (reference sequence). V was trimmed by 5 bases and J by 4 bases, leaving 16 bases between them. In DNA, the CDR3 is TGTGCCAGCAGCGAAACTGGCGGGATAGCAGATACGCAGTATTTT. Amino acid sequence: CASSETGGIADTQYF.

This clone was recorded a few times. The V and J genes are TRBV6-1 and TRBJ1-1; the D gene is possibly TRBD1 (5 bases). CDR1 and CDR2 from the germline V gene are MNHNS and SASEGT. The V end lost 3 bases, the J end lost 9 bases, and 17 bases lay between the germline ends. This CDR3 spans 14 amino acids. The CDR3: CASSEISQGAKAFF. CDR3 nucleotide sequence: TGTGCCAGCAGTGAGATCTCCCAGGGTGCGAAAGCTTTCTTT.

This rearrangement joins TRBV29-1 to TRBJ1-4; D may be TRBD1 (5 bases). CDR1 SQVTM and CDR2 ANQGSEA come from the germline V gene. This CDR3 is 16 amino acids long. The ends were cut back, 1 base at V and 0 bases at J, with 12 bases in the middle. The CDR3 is CSVEVGGLSTNEKLFF. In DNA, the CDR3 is TGCAGCGTTGAAGTCGGGGGACTTTCAACTAATGAAAAACTGTTTTTT.

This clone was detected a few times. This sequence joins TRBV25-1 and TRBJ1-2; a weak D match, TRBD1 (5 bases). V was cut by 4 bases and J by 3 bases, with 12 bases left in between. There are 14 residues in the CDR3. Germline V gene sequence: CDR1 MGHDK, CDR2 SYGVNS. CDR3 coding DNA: TGTGCCAGCAGTGGCATGGACACGTACTATGGCTACACCTTC. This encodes CASSGMDTYYGYTF.